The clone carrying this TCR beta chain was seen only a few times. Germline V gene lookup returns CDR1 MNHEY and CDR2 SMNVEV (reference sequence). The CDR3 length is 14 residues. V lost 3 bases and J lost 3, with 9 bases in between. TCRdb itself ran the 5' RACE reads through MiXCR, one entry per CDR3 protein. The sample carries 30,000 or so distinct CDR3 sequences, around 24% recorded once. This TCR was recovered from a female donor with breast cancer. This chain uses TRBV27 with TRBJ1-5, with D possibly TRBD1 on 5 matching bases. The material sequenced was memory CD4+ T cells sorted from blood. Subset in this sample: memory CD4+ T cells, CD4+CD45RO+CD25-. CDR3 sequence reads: CASSFRGHNQPQHF. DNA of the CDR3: TGTGCCAGCAGTTTCCGGGGCCACAATCAGCCCCAGCATTTT.